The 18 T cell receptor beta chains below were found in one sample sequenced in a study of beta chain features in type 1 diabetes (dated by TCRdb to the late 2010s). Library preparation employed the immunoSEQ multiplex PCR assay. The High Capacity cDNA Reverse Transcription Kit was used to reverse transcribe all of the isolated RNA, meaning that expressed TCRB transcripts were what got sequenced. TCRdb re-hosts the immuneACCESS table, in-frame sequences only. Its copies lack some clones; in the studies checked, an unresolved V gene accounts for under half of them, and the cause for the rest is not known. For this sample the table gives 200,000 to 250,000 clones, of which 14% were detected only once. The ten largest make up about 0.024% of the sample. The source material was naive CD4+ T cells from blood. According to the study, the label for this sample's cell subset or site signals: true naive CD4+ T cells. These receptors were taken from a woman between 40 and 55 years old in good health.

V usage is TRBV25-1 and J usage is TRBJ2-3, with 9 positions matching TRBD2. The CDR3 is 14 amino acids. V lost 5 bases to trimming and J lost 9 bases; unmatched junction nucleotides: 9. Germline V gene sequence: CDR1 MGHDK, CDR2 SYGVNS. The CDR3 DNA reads TGTGCCAGCAGTCTAGCGGGGCCTCCCTCAACGCAGTATTTT. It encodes CASSLAGPPSTQYF.

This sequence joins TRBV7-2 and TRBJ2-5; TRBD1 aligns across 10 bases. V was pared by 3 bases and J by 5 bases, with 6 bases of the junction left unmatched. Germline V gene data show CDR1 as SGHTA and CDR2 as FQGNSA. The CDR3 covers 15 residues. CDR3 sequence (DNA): TGTGCCAGCAGCTTCAAGACAGGGGGCCGGGAGACCCAGTACTTC. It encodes CASSFKTGGRETQYF.

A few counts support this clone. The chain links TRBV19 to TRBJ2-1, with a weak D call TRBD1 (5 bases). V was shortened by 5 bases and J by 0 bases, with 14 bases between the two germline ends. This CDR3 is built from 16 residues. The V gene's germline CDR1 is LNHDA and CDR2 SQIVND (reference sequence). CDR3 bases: TGTGCCAGTAGTTCTCTAGACAGAAGCTCCTACAATGAGCAGTTCTTC. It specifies CASSSLDRSSYNEQFF. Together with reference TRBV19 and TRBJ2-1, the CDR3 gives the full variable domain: DGGITQSPKYLFRKEGQNVTLSCEQNLNHDAMYWYRQDPGQGLRLIYYSQIVNDFQKGDIAEGYSVSREKKESFPLTVTSAQKNPTAFYLCASSSLDRSSYNEQFFGPGTRLTVL.

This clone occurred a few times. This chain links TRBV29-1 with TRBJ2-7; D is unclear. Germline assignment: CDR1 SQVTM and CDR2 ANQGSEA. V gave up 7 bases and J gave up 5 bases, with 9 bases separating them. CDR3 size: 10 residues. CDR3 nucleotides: TGCAGCGCAAGGCAGGACGAGCAGTACTTC. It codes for CSARQDEQYF.

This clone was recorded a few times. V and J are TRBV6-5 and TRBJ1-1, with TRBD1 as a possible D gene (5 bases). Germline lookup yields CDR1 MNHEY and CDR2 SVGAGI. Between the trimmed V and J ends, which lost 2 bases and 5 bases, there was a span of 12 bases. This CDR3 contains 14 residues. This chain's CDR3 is CASSYLGGGTEAFF. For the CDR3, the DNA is TGTGCCAGCAGTTACCTCGGGGGTGGTACTGAAGCTTTCTTT.

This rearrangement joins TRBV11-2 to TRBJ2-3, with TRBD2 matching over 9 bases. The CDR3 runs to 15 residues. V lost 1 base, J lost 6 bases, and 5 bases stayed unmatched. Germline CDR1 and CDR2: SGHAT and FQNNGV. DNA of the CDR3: TGTGCCAGCAGCTTAGGCGGGGGGGCCGGGGATACGCAGTATTTT. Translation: CASSLGGGAGDTQYF.

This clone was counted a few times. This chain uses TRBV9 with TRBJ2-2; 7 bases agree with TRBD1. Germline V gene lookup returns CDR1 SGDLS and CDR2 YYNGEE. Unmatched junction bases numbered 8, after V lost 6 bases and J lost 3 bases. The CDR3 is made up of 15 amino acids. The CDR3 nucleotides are TGTGCCAGCAACCTAGAGGGGGCGGACACCGGGGAGCTGTTTTTT. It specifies CASNLEGADTGELFF.

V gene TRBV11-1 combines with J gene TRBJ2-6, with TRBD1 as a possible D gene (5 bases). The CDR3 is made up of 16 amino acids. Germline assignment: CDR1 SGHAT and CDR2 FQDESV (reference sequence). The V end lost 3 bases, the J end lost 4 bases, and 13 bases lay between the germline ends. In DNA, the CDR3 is TGTGCCAGCAGCTTGGGGCCATTGGGGGGGGCCAACGTCCTGACTTTC. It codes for CASSLGPLGGANVLTF.

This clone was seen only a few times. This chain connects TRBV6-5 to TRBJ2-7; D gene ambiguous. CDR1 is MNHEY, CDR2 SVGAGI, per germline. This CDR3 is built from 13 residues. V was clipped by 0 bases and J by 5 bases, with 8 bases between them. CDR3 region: CASSYSPPDEQYF. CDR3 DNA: TGTGCCAGCAGTTACTCCCCCCCGGACGAGCAGTACTTC.

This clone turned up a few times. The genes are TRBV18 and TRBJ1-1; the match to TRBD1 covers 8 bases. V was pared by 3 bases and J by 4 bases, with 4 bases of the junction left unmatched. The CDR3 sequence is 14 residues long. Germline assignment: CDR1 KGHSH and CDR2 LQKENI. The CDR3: CASSPRQGITEAFF. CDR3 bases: TGTGCCAGCTCACCGCGACAGGGGATCACTGAAGCTTTCTTT.

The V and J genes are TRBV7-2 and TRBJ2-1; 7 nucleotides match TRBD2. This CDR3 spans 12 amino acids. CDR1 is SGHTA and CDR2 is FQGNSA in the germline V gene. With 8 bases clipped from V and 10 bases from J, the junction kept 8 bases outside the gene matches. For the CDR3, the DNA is TGTGCCAGCCGGGACTACGATCGCGAGCAGTTCTTC. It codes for CASRDYDREQFF.

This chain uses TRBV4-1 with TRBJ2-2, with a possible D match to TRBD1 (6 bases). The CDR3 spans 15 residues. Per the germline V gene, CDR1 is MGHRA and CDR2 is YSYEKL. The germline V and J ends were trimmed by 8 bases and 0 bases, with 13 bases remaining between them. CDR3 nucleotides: TGCGCCAGCGGAGGACAGACCGCGAACACCGGGGAGCTGTTTTTT. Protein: CASGGQTANTGELFF.

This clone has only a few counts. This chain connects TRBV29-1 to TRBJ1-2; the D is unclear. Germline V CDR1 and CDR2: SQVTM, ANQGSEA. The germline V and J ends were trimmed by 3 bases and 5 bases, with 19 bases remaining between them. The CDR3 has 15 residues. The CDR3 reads CSVERRTGGEYGYTF. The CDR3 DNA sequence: TGCAGCGTTGAGAGGCGTACGGGAGGCGAATATGGCTACACCTTC.

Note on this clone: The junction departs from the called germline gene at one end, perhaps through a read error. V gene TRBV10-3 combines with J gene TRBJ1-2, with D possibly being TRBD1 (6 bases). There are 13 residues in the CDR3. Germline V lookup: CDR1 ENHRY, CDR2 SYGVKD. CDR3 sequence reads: CASSQDSLSPITF. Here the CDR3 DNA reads TGTGCCAGCAGTCAGGACAGCCTCTCGCCGATCACCTTC.

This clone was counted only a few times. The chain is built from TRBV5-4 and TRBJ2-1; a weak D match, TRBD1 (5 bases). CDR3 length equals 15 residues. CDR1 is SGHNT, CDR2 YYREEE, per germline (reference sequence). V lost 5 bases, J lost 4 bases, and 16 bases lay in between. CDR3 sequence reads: CASRSGQKIYNEQFF. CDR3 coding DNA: TGTGCCAGCAGGTCAGGACAAAAAATTTACAATGAGCAGTTCTTC. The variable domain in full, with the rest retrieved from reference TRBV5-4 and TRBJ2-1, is ETGVTQSPTHLIKTRGQQVTLRCSSQSGHNTVSWYQQALGQGPQFIFQYYREEENGRGNFPPRFSGLQFPNYSSELNVNALELDDSALYLCASRSGQKIYNEQFFGPGTRLTVL.

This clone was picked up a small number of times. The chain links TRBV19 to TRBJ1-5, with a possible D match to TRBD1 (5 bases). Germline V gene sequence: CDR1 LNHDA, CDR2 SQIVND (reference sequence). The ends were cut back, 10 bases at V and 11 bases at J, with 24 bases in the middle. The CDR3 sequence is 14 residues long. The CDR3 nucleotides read TGTGCCACCAAAAGGCGGGGCGTCTGGTCGGCCCAGCATTTT. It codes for CATKRRGVWSAQHF.

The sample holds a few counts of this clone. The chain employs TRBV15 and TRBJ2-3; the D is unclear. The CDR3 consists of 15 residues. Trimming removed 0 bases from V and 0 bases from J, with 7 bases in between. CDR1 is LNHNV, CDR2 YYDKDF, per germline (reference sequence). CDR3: CATSRDYGSTDTQYF. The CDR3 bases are TGTGCCACCAGCAGAGATTACGGGAGCACAGATACGCAGTATTTT.

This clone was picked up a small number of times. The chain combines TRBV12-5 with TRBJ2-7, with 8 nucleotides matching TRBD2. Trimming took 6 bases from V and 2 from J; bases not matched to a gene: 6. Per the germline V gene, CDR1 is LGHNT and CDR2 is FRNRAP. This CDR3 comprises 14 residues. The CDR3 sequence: CASGAGGLPYEQYF. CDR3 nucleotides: TGTGCTAGTGGCGCGGGGGGACTCCCCTACGAGCAGTACTTC.